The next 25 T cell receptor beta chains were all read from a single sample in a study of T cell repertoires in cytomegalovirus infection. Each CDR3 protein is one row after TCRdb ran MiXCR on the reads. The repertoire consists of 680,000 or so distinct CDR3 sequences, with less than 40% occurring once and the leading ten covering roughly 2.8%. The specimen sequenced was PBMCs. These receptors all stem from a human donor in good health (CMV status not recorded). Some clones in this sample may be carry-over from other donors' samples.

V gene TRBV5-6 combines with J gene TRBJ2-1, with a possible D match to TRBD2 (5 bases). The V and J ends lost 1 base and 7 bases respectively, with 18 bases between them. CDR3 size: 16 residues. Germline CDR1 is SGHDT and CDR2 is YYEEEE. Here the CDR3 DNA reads TGTGCCAGCAGCTTGAAGACCCGAACTAGAGGAAATGAGCAGTTCTTC. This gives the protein CASSLKTRTRGNEQFF. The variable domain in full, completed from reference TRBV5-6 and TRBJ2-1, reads DAGVTQSPTHLIKTRGQQVTLRCSPKSGHDTVSWYQQALGQGPQFIFQYYEEEERQRGNFPDRFSGHQFPNYSSELNVNALLLGDSALYLCASSLKTRTRGNEQFFGPGTRLTVL.

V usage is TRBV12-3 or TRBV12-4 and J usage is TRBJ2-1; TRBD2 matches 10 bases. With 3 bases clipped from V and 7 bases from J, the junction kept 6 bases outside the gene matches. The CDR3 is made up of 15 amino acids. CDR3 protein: CASSFGLAGDNEQFF. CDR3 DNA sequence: TGTGCCAGCAGTTTTGGTCTAGCGGGGGATAATGAGCAGTTCTTC.

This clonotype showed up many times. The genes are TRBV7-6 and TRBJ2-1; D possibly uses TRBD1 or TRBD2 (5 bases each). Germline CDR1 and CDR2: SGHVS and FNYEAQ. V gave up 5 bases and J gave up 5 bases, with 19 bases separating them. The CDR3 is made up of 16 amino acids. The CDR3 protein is CASSLGPSSFDNEQFF. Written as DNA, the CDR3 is TGTGCCAGCAGCCTGGGACCGTCCTCCTTCGACAATGAGCAGTTCTTC.

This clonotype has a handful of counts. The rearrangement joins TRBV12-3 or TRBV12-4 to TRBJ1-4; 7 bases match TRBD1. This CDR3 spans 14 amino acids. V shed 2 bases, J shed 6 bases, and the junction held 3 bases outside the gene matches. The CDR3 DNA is TGTGCCAGCAGTTTAAGGGGGCTGGATGAAAAACTGTTTTTT. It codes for CASSLRGLDEKLFF.

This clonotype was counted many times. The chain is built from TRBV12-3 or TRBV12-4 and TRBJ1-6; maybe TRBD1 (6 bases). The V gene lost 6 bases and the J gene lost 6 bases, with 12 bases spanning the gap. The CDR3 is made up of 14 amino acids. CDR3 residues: CASSPYRVNSPLHF. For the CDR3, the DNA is TGTGCCAGCAGCCCCTACAGGGTTAATTCACCCCTCCACTTT.

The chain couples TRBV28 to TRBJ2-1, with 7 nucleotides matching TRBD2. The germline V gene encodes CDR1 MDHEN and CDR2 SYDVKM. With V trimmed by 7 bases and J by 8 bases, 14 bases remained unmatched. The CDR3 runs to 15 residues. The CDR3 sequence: CASNLFGGRPDEQFF. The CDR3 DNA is TGTGCCAGCAATCTCTTCGGGGGGAGACCGGATGAGCAGTTCTTC.

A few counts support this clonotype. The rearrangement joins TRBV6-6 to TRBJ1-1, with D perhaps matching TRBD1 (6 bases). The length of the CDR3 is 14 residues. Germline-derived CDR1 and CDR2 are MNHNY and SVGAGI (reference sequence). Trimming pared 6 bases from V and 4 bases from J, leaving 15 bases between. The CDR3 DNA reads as TGTGCCAGCAGGGGACATGTAAAAAGCACTGAAGCTTTCTTT. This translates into CASRGHVKSTEAFF.

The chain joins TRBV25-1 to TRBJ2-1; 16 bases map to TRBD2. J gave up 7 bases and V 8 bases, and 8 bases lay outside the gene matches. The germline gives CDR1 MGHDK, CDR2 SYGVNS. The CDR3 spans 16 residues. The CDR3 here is CASGGLAGGPENEQFF. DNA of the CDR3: TGTGCCAGCGGGGGACTAGCGGGGGGGCCAGAGAATGAGCAGTTCTTC.

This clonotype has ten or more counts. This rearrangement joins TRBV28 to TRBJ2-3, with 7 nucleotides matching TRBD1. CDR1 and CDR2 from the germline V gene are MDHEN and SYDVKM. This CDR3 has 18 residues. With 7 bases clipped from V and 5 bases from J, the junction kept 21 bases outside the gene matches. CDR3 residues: CASNHRTTGQPFGDTQYF. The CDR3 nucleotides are TGTGCCAGCAATCACCGAACCACGGGACAGCCCTTTGGAGATACGCAGTATTTT.

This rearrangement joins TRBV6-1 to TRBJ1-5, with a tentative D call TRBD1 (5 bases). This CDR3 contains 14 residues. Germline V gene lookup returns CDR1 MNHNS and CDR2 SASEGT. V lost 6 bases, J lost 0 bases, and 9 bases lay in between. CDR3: CASRAGYSNQPQHF. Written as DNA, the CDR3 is TGTGCCAGCAGAGCAGGGTATAGCAATCAGCCCCAGCATTTT.

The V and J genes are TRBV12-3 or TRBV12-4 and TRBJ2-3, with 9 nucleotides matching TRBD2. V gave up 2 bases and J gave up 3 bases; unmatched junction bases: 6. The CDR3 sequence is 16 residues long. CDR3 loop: CASSLTLAGLTDTQYF. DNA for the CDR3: TGTGCCAGCAGTTTAACTCTAGCGGGATTAACAGATACGCAGTATTTT.

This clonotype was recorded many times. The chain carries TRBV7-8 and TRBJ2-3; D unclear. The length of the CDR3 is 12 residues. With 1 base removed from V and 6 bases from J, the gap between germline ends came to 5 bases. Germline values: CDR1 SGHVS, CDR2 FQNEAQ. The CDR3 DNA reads TGTGCCAGCAGCTTAGACTTGGATACGCAGTATTTT. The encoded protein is CASSLDLDTQYF.

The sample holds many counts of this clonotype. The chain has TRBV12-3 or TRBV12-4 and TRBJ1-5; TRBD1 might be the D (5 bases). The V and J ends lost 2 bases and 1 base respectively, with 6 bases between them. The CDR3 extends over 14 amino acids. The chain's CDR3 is CASSLRGSNQPQHF. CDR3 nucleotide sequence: TGTGCCAGCAGTTTACGGGGGAGCAATCAGCCCCAGCATTTT.

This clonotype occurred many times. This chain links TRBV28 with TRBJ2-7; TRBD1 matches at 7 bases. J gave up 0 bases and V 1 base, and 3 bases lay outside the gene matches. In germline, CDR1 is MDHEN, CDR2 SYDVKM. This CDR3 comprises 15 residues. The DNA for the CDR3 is TGTGCCAGCAGTTTATTGGGGACAGCCTCCTACGAGCAGTACTTC. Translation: CASSLLGTASYEQYF.

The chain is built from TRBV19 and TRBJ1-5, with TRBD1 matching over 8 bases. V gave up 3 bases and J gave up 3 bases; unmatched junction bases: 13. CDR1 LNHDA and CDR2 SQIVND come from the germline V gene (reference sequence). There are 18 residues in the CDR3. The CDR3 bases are TGTGCCAGTAGTATTCCCTCCTCGGACAGGGCAGTCAATCAGCCCCAGCATTTT. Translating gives CASSIPSSDRAVNQPQHF.

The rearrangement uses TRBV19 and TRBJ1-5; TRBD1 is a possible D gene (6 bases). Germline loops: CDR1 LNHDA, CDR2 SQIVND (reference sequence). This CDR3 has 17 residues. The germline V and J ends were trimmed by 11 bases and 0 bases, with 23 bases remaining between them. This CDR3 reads CAATSATGAYSNQPQHF. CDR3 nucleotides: TGTGCCGCCACCTCCGCGACAGGCGCCTATAGCAATCAGCCCCAGCATTTT. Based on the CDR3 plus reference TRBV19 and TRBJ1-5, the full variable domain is DGGITQSPKYLFRKEGQNVTLSCEQNLNHDAMYWYRQDPGQGLRLIYYSQIVNDFQKGDIAEGYSVSREKKESFPLTVTSAQKNPTAFYLCAATSATGAYSNQPQHFGDGTRLSIL.

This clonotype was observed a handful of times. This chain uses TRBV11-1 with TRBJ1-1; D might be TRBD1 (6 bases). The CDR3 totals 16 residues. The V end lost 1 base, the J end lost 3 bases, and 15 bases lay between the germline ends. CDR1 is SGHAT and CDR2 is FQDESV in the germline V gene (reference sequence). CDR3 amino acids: CASSLVPAGVHTEAFF. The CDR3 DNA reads TGTGCCAGCAGCTTAGTTCCCGCAGGGGTGCACACTGAAGCTTTCTTT.

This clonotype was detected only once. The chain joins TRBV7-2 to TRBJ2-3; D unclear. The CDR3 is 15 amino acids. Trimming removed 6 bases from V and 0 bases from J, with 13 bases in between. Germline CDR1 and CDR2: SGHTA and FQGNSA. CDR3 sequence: CASRPQGGSTDTQYF. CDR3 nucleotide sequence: TGTGCCAGCAGACCCCAAGGCGGAAGCACAGATACGCAGTATTTT.

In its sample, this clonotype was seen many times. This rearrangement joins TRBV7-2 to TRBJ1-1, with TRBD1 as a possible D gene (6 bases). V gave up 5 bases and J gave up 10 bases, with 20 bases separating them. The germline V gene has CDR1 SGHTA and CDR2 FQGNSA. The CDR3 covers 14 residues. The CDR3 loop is CASSVNGGLGGAFF. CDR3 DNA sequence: TGTGCCAGCAGCGTAAACGGGGGGCTTGGAGGAGCTTTCTTT.

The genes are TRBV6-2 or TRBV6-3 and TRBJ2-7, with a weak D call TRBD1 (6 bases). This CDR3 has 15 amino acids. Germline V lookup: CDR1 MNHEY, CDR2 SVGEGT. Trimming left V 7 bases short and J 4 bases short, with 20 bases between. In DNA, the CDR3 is TGTGCCAGCACTGACACCAGGGGATGGTGGTACGAGCAGTACTTC. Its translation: CASTDTRGWWYEQYF.

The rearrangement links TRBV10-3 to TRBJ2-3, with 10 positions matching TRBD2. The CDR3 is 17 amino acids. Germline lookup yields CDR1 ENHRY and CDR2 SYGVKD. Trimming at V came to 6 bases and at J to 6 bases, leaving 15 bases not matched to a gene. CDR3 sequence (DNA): TGTGCCATCAGAGGTCAGGGGTCTAGCGGGGGATCGGATACGCAGTATTTT. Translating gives CAIRGQGSSGGSDTQYF.

The CDR3 coding sequence is TGTGCCAGCAGTTCCATAAAGGGGACCCGCGCTGAGCAGTTCTTC. Protein product: CASSSIKGTRAEQFF. The rearrangement joins TRBV28 to TRBJ2-1; D possibly matches TRBD1 or TRBD2 (5 bases each). The CDR3 consists of 15 residues. V gave up 4 bases and J gave up 9 bases, with 19 bases separating them. Germline lookup yields CDR1 MDHEN and CDR2 SYDVKM. The full variable domain, its missing parts supplied by reference TRBV28 and TRBJ2-1, is DVKVTQSSRYLVKRTGEKVFLECVQDMDHENMFWYRQDPGLGLRLIYFSYDVKMKEKGDIPEGYSVSREKKERFSLILESASTNQTSMYLCASSSIKGTRAEQFFGPGTRLTVL.

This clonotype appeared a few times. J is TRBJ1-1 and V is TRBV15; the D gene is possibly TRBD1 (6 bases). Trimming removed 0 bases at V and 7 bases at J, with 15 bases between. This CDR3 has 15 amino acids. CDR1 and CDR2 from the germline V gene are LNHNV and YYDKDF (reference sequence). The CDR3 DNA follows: TGTGCCACCAGCAGAGATTCCCCCTCCAGGGGTGAAGCTTTCTTT. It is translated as CATSRDSPSRGEAFF.

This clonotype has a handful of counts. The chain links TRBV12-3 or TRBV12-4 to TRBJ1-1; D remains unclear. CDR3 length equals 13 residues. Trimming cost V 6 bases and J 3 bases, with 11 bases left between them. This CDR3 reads CASRLGGDTEAFF. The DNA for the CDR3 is TGTGCCAGCAGACTGGGCGGGGACACTGAAGCTTTCTTT.

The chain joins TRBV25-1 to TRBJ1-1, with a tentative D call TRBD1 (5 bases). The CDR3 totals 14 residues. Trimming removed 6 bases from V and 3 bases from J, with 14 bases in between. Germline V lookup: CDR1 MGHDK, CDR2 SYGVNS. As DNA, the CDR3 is TGTGCCAGCAGCCCCAGGGTGTTGGACACTGAAGCTTTCTTT. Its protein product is CASSPRVLDTEAFF.